Presented here are 3 T cell receptor beta chains from one specimen sequenced in a study of blood T cell repertoires in COVID-19. Some clones are missing from TCRdb's copy, which holds only in-frame ones; the method was immunoSEQ multiplex PCR. Here the sample spans more than 95,000 clones, around 81% being singletons. What was sequenced was peripheral blood. These receptors originate from a man aged 30 to 39 with COVID-19, enrolled during active disease.

This clone was seen ten or more times. The chain recombines TRBV5-6 with TRBJ1-5; D remains ambiguous. V was cut by 0 bases and J by 6 bases, with 13 bases left in between. The CDR3 is made up of 15 amino acids. Germline V gives CDR1 SGHDT, CDR2 YYEEEE. The CDR3 nucleotides are TGTGCCAGCAGCTTGGCGGGTGTCGCGGGTCAGCCCCAGCATTTT. It is translated as CASSLAGVAGQPQHF.

This clone was counted a single time. This chain uses TRBV18 with TRBJ2-1; 14 bases are a match to TRBD2. CDR1 is KGHSH, CDR2 LQKENI, per germline. The V gene end was trimmed by 0 bases and the J gene end by 7 bases; junction bases not matched to a gene: 2. The CDR3 totals 16 residues. CDR3 protein: CASSPPTSGGVNEQFF. The CDR3 DNA is TGTGCCAGCTCACCACCGACTAGCGGGGGGGTAAATGAGCAGTTCTTC.

The table lists this clone with a few counts. V usage is TRBV30 and J usage is TRBJ1-1, with D uncertain. The CDR3 contains 13 residues. CDR1 and CDR2 from the germline V gene are GTSNPN and SVGIG (reference sequence). V dropped 0 bases and J dropped 0 bases, with 5 bases sitting between them. Here the CDR3 reads CAWSVGVNTEAFF. CDR3 nucleotide sequence: TGTGCCTGGAGTGTCGGGGTGAACACTGAAGCTTTCTTT. Combining the CDR3 with reference TRBV30 and TRBJ1-1 gives the whole variable domain SQTIHQWPATLVQPVGSPLSLECTVEGTSNPNLYWYRQAAGRGLQLLFYSVGIGQISSEVPQNLSASRPQDRQFILSSKKLLLSDSGFYLCAWSVGVNTEAFFGQGTRLTVV.